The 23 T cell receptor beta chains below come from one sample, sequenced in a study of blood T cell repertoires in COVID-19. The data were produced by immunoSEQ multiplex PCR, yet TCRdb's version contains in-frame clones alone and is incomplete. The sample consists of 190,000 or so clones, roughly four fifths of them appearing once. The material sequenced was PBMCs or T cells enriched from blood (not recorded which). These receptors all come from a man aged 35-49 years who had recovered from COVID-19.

CDR3 DNA sequence: TGTGCCACCAGCAGAGATGGAGGACTAGCCTACGAGCAGTACTTC. Its translation is CATSRDGGLAYEQYF. The rearrangement uses TRBV15 and TRBJ2-7; 7 bases are a match to TRBD2. Trimming cost V 0 bases and J 2 bases; bases outside gene matches: 4. The germline V gene has CDR1 LNHNV and CDR2 YYDKDF (reference sequence). The CDR3 is made up of 15 amino acids.

CDR3 loop: CASSQGTSGSGDTDTQYF. In nucleotides, the CDR3 is TGCGCCAGCAGCCAAGGGACTAGCGGGAGTGGGGACACAGATACGCAGTATTTT. V usage is TRBV4-1 and J usage is TRBJ2-3, with 13 bases fitting TRBD2. The germline CDR1 and CDR2 sequences are MGHRA and YSYEKL. The CDR3 consists of 18 residues. V gave up 1 base and J gave up 2 bases; unmatched junction bases: 6.

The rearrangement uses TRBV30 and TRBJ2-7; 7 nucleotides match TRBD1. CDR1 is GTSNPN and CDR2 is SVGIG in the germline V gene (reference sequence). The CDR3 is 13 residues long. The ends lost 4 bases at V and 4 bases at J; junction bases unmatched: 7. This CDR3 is CAWTLKQGYEQYF. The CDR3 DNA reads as TGTGCCTGGACTTTAAAACAGGGGTACGAGCAGTACTTC.

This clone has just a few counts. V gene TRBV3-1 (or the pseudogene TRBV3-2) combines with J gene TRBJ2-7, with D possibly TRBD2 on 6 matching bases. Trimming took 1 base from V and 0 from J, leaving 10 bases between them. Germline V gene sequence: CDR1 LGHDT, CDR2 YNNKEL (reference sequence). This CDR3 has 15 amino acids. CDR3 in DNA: TGTGCCAGCAGCCAAGGGCTAGCGAACTCCTACGAGCAGTACGTC. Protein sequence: CASSQGLANSYEQYV.

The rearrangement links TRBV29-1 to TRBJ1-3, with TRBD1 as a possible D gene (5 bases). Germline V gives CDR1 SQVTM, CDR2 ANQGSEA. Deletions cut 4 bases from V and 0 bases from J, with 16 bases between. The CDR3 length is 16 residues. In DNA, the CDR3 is TGCAGCGTTGGGGTATGGGAGGGACGCTCTGGAAACACCATATATTTT. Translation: CSVGVWEGRSGNTIYF. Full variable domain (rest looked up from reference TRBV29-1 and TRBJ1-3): SAVISQKPSRDICQRGTSLTIQCQVDSQVTMMFWYRQQPGQSLTLIATANQGSEATYESGFVIDKFPISRPNLTFSTLTVSNMSPEDSSIYLCSVGVWEGRSGNTIYFGEGSWLTVV.

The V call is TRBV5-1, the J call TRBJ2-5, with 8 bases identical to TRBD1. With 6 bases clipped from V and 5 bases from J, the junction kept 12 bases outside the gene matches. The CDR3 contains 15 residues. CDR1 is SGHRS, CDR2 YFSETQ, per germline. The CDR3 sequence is CASKRAGGGAETQYF. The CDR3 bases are TGCGCCAGCAAAAGGGCAGGGGGCGGGGCGGAGACCCAGTACTTC.

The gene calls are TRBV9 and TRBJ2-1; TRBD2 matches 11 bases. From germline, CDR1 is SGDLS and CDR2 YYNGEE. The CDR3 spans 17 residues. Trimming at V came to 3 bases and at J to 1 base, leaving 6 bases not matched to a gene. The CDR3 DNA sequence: TGTGCCAGCAGCGGAATTAGCGGGAGGGGTTCCTACAATGAGCAGTTCTTC. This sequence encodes CASSGISGRGSYNEQFF.

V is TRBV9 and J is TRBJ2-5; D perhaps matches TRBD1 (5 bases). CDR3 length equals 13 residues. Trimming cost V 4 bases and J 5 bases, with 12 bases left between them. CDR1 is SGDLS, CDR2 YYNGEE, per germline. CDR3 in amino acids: CASSPRQGETQYF. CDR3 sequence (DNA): TGTGCCAGCAGCCCCCGGCAGGGCGAGACCCAGTACTTC.

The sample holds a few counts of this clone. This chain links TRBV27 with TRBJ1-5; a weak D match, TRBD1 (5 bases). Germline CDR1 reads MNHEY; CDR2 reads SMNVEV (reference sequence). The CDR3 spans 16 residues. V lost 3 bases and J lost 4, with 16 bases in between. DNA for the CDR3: TGTGCCAGCAGTTTTATGGGGCAGGGTCCGAATCAGCCCCAGCATTTT. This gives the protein CASSFMGQGPNQPQHF.

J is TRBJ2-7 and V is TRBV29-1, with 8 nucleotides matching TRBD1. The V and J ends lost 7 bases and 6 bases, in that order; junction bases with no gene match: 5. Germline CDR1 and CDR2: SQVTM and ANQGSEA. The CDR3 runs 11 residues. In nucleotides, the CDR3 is TGCAGCGGACAGGGGAGAGGCGAGCAGTACTTC. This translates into CSGQGRGEQYF.

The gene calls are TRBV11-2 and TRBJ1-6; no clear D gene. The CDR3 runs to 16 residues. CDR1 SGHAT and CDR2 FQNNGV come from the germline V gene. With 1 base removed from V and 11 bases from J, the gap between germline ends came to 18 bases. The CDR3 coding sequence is TGTGCCAGCAGCTTAGGGCCGAGTATCCTGAGGGCACCCCTCCACTTT. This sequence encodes CASSLGPSILRAPLHF.

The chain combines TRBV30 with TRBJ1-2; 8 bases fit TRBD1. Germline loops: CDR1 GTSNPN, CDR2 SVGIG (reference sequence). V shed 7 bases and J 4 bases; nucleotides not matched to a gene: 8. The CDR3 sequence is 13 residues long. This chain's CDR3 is CAYTRGPSYGYTF. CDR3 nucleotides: TGTGCCTATACCAGGGGGCCTAGCTATGGCTACACCTTC.

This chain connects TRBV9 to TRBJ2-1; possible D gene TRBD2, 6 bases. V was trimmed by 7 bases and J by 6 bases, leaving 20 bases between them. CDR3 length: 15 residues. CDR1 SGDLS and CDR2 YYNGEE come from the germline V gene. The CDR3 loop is CASGLSALPGNEQFF. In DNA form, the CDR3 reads TGTGCCAGCGGACTATCCGCTCTTCCAGGCAATGAGCAGTTCTTC.

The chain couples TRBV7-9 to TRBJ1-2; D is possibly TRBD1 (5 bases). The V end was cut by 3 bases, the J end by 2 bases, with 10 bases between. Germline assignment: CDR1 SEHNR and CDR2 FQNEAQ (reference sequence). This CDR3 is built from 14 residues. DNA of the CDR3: TGTGCCAGCAGCTTCGCGGGACGGAACTATGGCTACACCTTC. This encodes CASSFAGRNYGYTF.

CDR3 sequence (DNA): TGTGCCAGCAGCCCGCGGCTAGGTCAGCCCCAGCATTTT. Translated, it gives CASSPRLGQPQHF. The chain employs TRBV7-2 and TRBJ1-5; D unresolved. This CDR3 is built from 13 residues. Germline CDR1 reads SGHTA; CDR2 reads FQGNSA. The V end lost 5 bases, the J end lost 6 bases, and 11 bases lay between the germline ends.

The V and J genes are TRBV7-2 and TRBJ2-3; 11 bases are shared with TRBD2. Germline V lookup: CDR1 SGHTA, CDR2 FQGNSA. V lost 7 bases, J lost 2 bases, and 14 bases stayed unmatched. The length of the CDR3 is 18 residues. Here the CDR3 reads CASTDLTSGMGYTDTQYF. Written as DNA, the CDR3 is TGTGCCAGCACCGACCTGACTAGCGGGATGGGGTACACAGATACGCAGTATTTT.

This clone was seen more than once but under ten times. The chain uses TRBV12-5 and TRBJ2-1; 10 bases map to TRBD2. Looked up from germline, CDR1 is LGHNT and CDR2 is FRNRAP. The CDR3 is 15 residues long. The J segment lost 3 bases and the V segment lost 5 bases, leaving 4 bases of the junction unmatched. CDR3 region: CASGPSGSFYNEQFF. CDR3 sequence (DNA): TGTGCTAGTGGTCCTAGCGGGAGTTTCTACAATGAGCAGTTCTTC.

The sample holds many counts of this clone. CDR3 sequence: CASSGGLNYNSPLHF. In DNA form, the CDR3 reads TGTGCCAGCAGCGGAGGACTGAACTATAATTCACCCCTCCACTTT. V gene TRBV2 combines with J gene TRBJ1-6; unclear D gene. The germline V and J ends were trimmed by 6 bases and 3 bases, with 12 bases remaining between them. The CDR3 runs to 15 residues. CDR1 is SNHLY and CDR2 is FYNNEI in the germline V gene.

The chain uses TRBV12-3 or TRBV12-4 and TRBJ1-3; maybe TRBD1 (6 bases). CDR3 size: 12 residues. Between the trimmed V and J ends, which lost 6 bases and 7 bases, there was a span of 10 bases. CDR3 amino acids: CASSPQGNTIYF. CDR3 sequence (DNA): TGTGCCAGCAGCCCCCAGGGGAACACCATATATTTT.

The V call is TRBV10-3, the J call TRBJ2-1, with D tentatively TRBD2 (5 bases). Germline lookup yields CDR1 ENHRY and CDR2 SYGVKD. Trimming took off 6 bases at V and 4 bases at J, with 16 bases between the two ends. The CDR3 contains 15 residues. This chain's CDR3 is CAIREPLGVYNEQFF. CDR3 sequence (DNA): TGTGCCATCAGAGAGCCCCTCGGGGTATACAATGAGCAGTTCTTC.

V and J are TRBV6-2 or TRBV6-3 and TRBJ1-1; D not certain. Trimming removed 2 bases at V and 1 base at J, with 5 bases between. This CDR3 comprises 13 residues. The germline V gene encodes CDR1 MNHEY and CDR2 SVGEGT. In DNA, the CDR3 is TGTGCCAGCAGTTACATGAGGAACACTGAAGCTTTCTTT. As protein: CASSYMRNTEAFF.

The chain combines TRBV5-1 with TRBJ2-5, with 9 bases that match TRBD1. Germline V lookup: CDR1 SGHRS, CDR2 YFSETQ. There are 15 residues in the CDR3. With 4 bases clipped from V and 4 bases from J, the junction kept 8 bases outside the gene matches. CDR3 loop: CASSTGGQGSETQYF. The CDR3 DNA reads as TGCGCCAGCAGCACGGGTGGACAGGGGTCAGAGACCCAGTACTTC. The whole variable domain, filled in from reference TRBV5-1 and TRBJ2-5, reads KAGVTQTPRYLIKTRGQQVTLSCSPISGHRSVSWYQQTPGQGLQFLFEYFSETQRNKGNFPGRFSGRQFSNSRSEMNVSTLELGDSALYLCASSTGGQGSETQYFGPGTRLLVL.

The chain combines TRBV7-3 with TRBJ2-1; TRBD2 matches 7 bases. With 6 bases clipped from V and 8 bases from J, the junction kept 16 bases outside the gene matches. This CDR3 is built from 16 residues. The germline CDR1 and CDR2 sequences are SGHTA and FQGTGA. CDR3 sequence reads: CASSLVGLRLMDEQFF. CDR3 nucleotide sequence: TGTGCCAGCAGTCTAGTGGGACTACGCCTAATGGATGAGCAGTTCTTC.